This T cell receptor (beta chain) stems from a study of identical twins (dated by TCRdb to the mid-2010s). With respect to the entire study: To test whether fetal clonotypes persist, this study deep-sequenced TCR alpha and beta repertoires from monozygotic twins, from unrelated adults of various ages, and from cord blood. To rule out contamination, the twin experiments were replicated at different times with different library preparation protocols.

Every donor was a healthy Caucasian. Three unrelated non-twin adults were also sequenced: a male aged 18 to 30, a male aged 50 to 60 and a female aged 50 to 60. Miltenyi CD45RO+ enrichment and human naive T-cell isolation kits were used to isolate memory (CD45RO+) and naive T cells from PBMC. Overall study outcomes, separate from this receptor: Excess twin sharing in beta out-of-frame sequences was weaker because fewer shared sequences lowered the signal-to-noise ratio. Because the same donors could not be followed over many years, the conclusions relied on cross-sectional statistical analysis. Recombination models systematically underestimated out-of-frame TCR alpha sharing in monozygotic twins but agreed with sharing between unrelated individuals. Invariant T cells such as MAIT and iNKT could partly confound zero-insertion analyses, although diverse VJ usage argued against such confounding for most clonotypes. Fewer insertions were carried by abundant cord blood beta clonotypes; a weaker similar trend was observed in young adult naive repertoires, while no such trend was observed in memory repertoires. Out-of-frame TCR alpha sequences shared between twins showed an excess of low generation-probability sequences compared with coincidental sharing between unrelated individuals.

This clonotype was counted a few times. Its antigen has not been determined. No base qualities exist here, and no much larger clone lies one base off it. The library was generated by 5' RACE. For sequencing, an Illumina HiSeq 2000 was employed. A universal primer binding site was added through template switching, and the final cDNA carried a unique molecular identifier so that TCR cDNA molecules could be counted accurately. Specific primers in the conserved constant-segment region were used to synthesize first-strand cDNA for TCR alpha and beta chains. Each cDNA library was double barcoded, with a SMART-Mk sample barcode plus Illumina barcodes, to control for contamination. TruSeq adapter sequences and Illumina sample barcodes were added in two successive PCR steps. Sequencing of the TCR alpha and beta cDNA libraries was done on the Illumina HiSeq platform using custom primers. In the paper's pipeline: Raw reads were processed with MiGEC to extract unique molecular identifiers, and MiXCR was used to determine CDR3 positions. For each individual, recombination models were inferred using an EM algorithm with the repgenHMM and IGoR tools. The tcR package in R was used for shared clonotype analysis, with sharing normalized by the product of cloneset sizes. To study raw recombination free of thymic and clonal selection effects, out-of-frame nonproductive sequences were analyzed. Through fastp at Q25 and MiXCR, TCRdb rebuilt clones from the public reads, retaining in-frame beta chains. Each entry is one CDR3 protein sequence, shown with its most common DNA and genes. The V and J calls, along with clone size, are taken from TCRdb and not from the paper's own processing. A total of hundreds of thousands of distinct CDR3 sequences appear in this sample, 6.1% of them only once. Of the sample, approximately 2% is held by the ten largest clones.

For CDR1 and CDR2, the germline V gene lists ENHRY and SYGVKD. The CDR3 holds 14 amino acids from the cysteine to the phenylalanine. Of the read, only the CDR3 DNA is kept; its 42 bases are in frame from base 1. A distance of 19 bases separates the germline ends of V and J, which lose 8 bases and 7 bases respectively. The receptor's source is a man aged 18 to 30 in good health. The chain couples TRBV10-3 to TRBJ2-3; confidence is insufficient to name the D gene. The source material was naive T cells sorted from blood. The cell subset or site label on this specimen signifies: cells isolated with a human naive T-cell isolation kit. Read as DNA, the sequence is TGTGCCATCTATAGCCCGGCGGCTGGATATACGCAGTATTTT. It encodes CAIYSPAAGYTQYF.